This TCR beta chain came from a study of T cells expressing NK-cell markers. Reanalyzing the 5' RACE reads, TCRdb keeps one entry per CDR3 protein, without DNA. The listing contains roughly 160,000 distinct CDR3 sequences. Germline V gene sequence: CDR1 MNHEY, CDR2 SMNVEV (reference sequence). The CDR3 is 16 residues long. The V call is TRBV27, the J call TRBJ2-7; the D call from TCRdb, TRBD1, cannot be confirmed without DNA. This receptor was identified in a woman aged 18-70 years in good health. The sequencing sample was made of blood T cells: a sorted CD56 or NKG2C T cell subset, CD4+ or CD8+ T cells, or bulk PBMC T cells (not recorded which). The CDR3 region is CASSSLAATGVAEQYF.